Listed below are T cell receptor beta chains from one sample, sequenced in a study of cytomegalovirus exposure and HLA in healthy donors. Produced via immunoSEQ multiplex PCR; TCRdb's table is partial and in-frame only. Of over 85,000 clones in the sample, 84% were seen once. The sample taken for sequencing was PBMCs. The receptors here all came from a woman between 18 and 29 years old in good health and CMV-seropositive. CDR3s include the opening cysteine and the closing phenylalanine or tryptophan. D genes are given only for firm matches. Rows may omit the clone size; those that give it use once, few, many or a size class.

D: TRBD1
size: .
J: TRBJ1-5
V: TRBV6-5
CDR3: CASSLDRGNQPQHF
DNA: TGTGCCAGCAGTCTTGACAGGGGCAATCAGCCCCAGCATTTT

D: .
size: .
J: TRBJ2-1
V: TRBV5-1
CDR3: CASSLEVASAYNEQFF
DNA: TGCGCCAGCAGCCTGGAGGTTGCTAGCGCCTACAATGAGCAGTTCTTC

D: .
size: .
J: TRBJ2-1
V: TRBV5-1
CDR3: CASSLQGYSYNEQFF
DNA: TGCGCCAGCAGCCTACAGGGTTACTCCTACAATGAGCAGTTCTTC

D: .
size: .
J: TRBJ2-2
V: TRBV28
CDR3: CASSSGLANTGELFF
DNA: TGTGCCAGCAGCTCAGGTCTCGCGAACACCGGGGAGCTGTTTTTT

D: TRBD1
size: .
J: TRBJ2-2
V: TRBV6-5
CDR3: CASSSGGPLNTGELFF
DNA: TGTGCCAGCAGTTCAGGGGGCCCCCTGAACACCGGGGAGCTGTTTTTT

D: TRBD1
size: .
J: TRBJ2-2
V: TRBV29-1
CDR3: CSVEGDRGSTGELFF
DNA: TGCAGCGTTGAAGGGGACAGGGGAAGCACCGGGGAGCTGTTTTTT

D: .
size: .
J: TRBJ1-5
V: TRBV6-1
CDR3: CASSEPQGPSSQHF
DNA: TGTGCCAGCAGTGAACCCCAGGGGCCCTCGTCCCAGCATTTT

D: .
size: once
J: TRBJ2-6
V: TRBV18
CDR3: CASSRVFEAGANVLTF
DNA: TGTGCCAGCTCACGAGTTTTTGAAGCTGGGGCCAACGTCCTGACTTTC

D: .
size: many
J: TRBJ1-5
V: TRBV5-8
CDR3: CASSLVGGLSNQPQHF
DNA: TGTGCCAGCAGCTTGGTTGGGGGGTTATCAAATCAGCCCCAGCATTTT

D: TRBD1
size: .
J: TRBJ1-6
V: TRBV7-8
CDR3: CASSGDRLMNSPLHF
DNA: TGTGCCAGCAGTGGGGACAGACTTATGAATTCACCCCTCCACTTT

D: TRBD2
size: .
J: TRBJ2-7
V: TRBV6-5
CDR3: CASSTRPSGLYEQYF
DNA: TGTGCCAGCAGTACCCGGCCTAGCGGCCTCTACGAGCAGTACTTC

D: .
size: .
J: TRBJ2-3
V: TRBV5-1
CDR3: CASSLGWDNTDTQYF
DNA: TGCGCCAGCAGCCTGGGATGGGACAACACAGATACGCAGTATTTT

D: .
size: few
J: TRBJ1-5
V: TRBV28
CDR3: CASVRRREATQPQHF
DNA: TGTGCCAGCGTTCGTAGAAGGGAGGCTACGCAGCCCCAGCATTTT

D: .
size: .
J: TRBJ2-5
V: TRBV5-4
CDR3: CASSVRGGETQYF
DNA: TGTGCCAGCAGTGTAAGGGGCGGAGAGACCCAGTACTTC

D: TRBD1
size: .
J: TRBJ1-5
V: TRBV7-8
CDR3: CASSLREGGGQPQHF
DNA: TGTGCCAGCAGCTTACGAGAAGGGGGCGGACAGCCCCAGCATTTT

D: .
size: .
J: TRBJ1-2
V: TRBV19
CDR3: CASRPQGTGYTF
DNA: TGTGCCAGTAGGCCCCAGGGGACCGGCTACACCTTC

D: .
size: .
J: TRBJ2-3
V: TRBV6-1
CDR3: CASGQTFTDTQYF
DNA: TGTGCCAGCGGACAGACCTTCACAGATACGCAGTATTTT

D: .
size: .
J: TRBJ2-2
V: TRBV9
CDR3: CASSFQGNTGELFF
DNA: TGTGCCAGCAGCTTCCAGGGGAACACCGGGGAGCTGTTTTTT

D: .
size: .
J: TRBJ2-7
V: TRBV5-1
CDR3: CASSFERYEQYF
DNA: TGCGCCAGCAGCTTCGAGAGATACGAGCAGTACTTC

D: .
size: .
J: TRBJ1-5
V: TRBV6-1
CDR3: CASTATGLNQPQHF
DNA: TGTGCCAGCACCGCGACAGGATTAAATCAGCCCCAGCATTTT

D: .
size: once
J: TRBJ2-1
V: TRBV7-2
CDR3: CASSLALSTHNEQFF
DNA: TGTGCCAGCAGTTTAGCCCTTAGCACCCACAATGAGCAGTTCTTC

D: .
size: .
J: TRBJ2-7
V: TRBV27
CDR3: CASSLSFRHYEQYF
DNA: TGTGCCAGCAGTTTATCGTTCCGACACTACGAGCAGTACTTC

D: .
size: once
J: TRBJ2-7
V: TRBV5-4
CDR3: CASSGYRDEQYF
DNA: TGTGCCAGCAGCGGGTACAGGGACGAGCAGTACTTC

D: .
size: .
J: TRBJ2-3
V: TRBV5-6
CDR3: CASSTQTDTQYF
DNA: TGTGCCAGCAGCACTCAAACAGATACGCAGTATTTT

D: .
size: .
J: TRBJ1-1
V: TRBV4-3
CDR3: CASSQEGGYTEAFF
DNA: TGCGCCAGCAGCCAAGAAGGAGGATACACTGAAGCTTTCTTT

D: .
size: .
J: TRBJ1-6
V: TRBV6-1
CDR3: CASSGAEVRSPLHF
DNA: TGTGCCAGCAGTGGAGCAGAGGTCCGGTCACCCCTCCACTTT

D: .
size: .
J: TRBJ2-5
V: TRBV9
CDR3: CASSPDSETQYF
DNA: TGTGCCAGCAGCCCGGACAGTGAGACCCAGTACTTC

D: .
size: .
J: TRBJ2-5
V: TRBV7-2
CDR3: CASSLGLGASETQYF
DNA: TGTGCCAGCAGCTTAGGGTTGGGGGCATCGGAGACCCAGTACTTC

D: .
size: .
J: TRBJ1-2
V: TRBV30
CDR3: CAWSVLGQSANYGYTF
DNA: TGTGCCTGGAGTGTACTAGGGCAGTCCGCTAACTATGGCTACACCTTC

D: TRBD1
size: .
J: TRBJ2-7
V: TRBV10-2
CDR3: CASSEPGTGYSYEQYF
DNA: TGCGCCAGCAGTGAGCCGGGGACAGGCTACTCCTACGAGCAGTACTTC

D: TRBD1
size: .
J: TRBJ1-6
V: TRBV4-3
CDR3: CASRSDRAVNSPLHF
DNA: TGCGCCAGCAGAAGCGACAGGGCGGTAAATTCACCCCTCCACTTT

D: .
size: .
J: TRBJ1-5
V: TRBV2
CDR3: CASSADRNGYQPQHF
DNA: TGTGCCAGCAGCGCGGACAGAAACGGGTATCAGCCCCAGCATTTT

D: .
size: .
J: TRBJ2-3
V: TRBV6-6
CDR3: CASSYLVDTDTQYF
DNA: TGTGCCAGCAGTTATCTAGTGGACACAGATACGCAGTATTTT

D: TRBD1
size: .
J: TRBJ1-6
V: TRBV28
CDR3: CASSSGPGQGYNSPLHF
DNA: TGTGCCAGCAGTTCGGGACCGGGACAGGGGTATAATTCACCCCTCCACTTT

D: .
size: .
J: TRBJ2-1
V: TRBV6-5
CDR3: CASSYSGGPLDEQFF
DNA: TGTGCCAGCAGTTACTCGGGGGGGCCTTTGGATGAGCAGTTCTTC

D: .
size: once
J: TRBJ1-4
V: TRBV6-1
CDR3: CASSDSMRQTGKLFF
DNA: TGTGCCAGCAGTGATTCTATGAGACAGACCGGAAAACTGTTTTTT

D: TRBD1
size: .
J: TRBJ1-1
V: TRBV7-8
CDR3: CASSLAGGQGKTEAFF
DNA: TGTGCCAGCAGCTTAGCAGGGGGACAGGGAAAGACTGAAGCTTTCTTT

D: .
size: .
J: TRBJ2-3
V: TRBV28
CDR3: CASTLGDTQYF
DNA: TGTGCCAGCACCCTCGGGGATACGCAGTATTTT

D: TRBD2
size: .
J: TRBJ2-7
V: TRBV30
CDR3: CASITGTTYYEQYF
DNA: TGTGCCTCGATCACCGGGACTACCTACTACGAGCAGTACTTC

D: TRBD1
size: .
J: TRBJ1-6
V: TRBV14
CDR3: CASSQVRQGISPLHF
DNA: TGTGCCAGCAGCCAGGTTCGACAGGGTATTTCACCCCTCCACTTT

D: .
size: .
J: TRBJ1-2
V: TRBV28
CDR3: CASSPGTIYGYTF
DNA: TGTGCCAGCAGCCCAGGAACAATCTATGGCTACACCTTC

D: .
size: .
J: TRBJ1-3
V: TRBV10-3
CDR3: CAISDRAGNTIYF
DNA: TGTGCCATCAGTGACAGGGCTGGAAACACCATATATTTT

D: .
size: .
J: TRBJ2-3
V: TRBV28
CDR3: CASSLMTRLADTQYF
DNA: TGTGCCAGCAGTCTTATGACCAGACTAGCAGATACGCAGTATTTT

D: .
size: .
J: TRBJ1-1
V: TRBV7-8
CDR3: CASSLLQGLETEAFF
DNA: TGTGCCAGCAGCTTATTGCAGGGCTTAGAGACTGAAGCTTTCTTT

D: .
size: .
J: TRBJ1-3
V: TRBV9
CDR3: CASSVVENTIYF
DNA: TGTGCCAGCAGCGTTGTTGAGAACACCATATATTTT

D: TRBD1
size: .
J: TRBJ2-3
V: TRBV7-9
CDR3: CASRSPVTGITDTQYF
DNA: TGTGCCAGCAGATCCCCGGTGACAGGGATCACAGATACGCAGTATTTT

D: .
size: .
J: TRBJ2-4
V: TRBV5-3
CDR3: CARSPHRDIQNIQYF
DNA: TGTGCCAGAAGCCCACACCGGGACATCCAAAACATTCAGTACTTC

D: .
size: .
J: TRBJ2-1
V: TRBV4-2
CDR3: CASSQEAGAFYNEQFF
DNA: TGTGCCAGCAGCCAAGAGGCAGGGGCTTTCTACAATGAGCAGTTCTTC

D: .
size: .
J: TRBJ2-5
V: TRBV28
CDR3: CASIKTRSETQYF
DNA: TGTGCCAGCATCAAGACTAGATCGGAGACCCAGTACTTC

D: .
size: .
J: TRBJ2-7
V: TRBV27
CDR3: CASSPLAGASYEQYF
DNA: TGTGCCAGCAGCCCGCTGGCGGGGGCGTCCTACGAGCAGTACTTC

D: .
size: once
J: TRBJ1-2
V: TRBV27
CDR3: CASSRTRGVGNYGYTF
DNA: TGTGCCAGCAGCCGGACCCGGGGGGTGGGTAACTATGGCTACACCTTC

D: TRBD2
size: .
J: TRBJ2-7
V: TRBV7-2
CDR3: CASSLAIAGVHEQYF
DNA: TGTGCCAGCAGCTTAGCTATAGCGGGGGTTCACGAGCAGTACTTC